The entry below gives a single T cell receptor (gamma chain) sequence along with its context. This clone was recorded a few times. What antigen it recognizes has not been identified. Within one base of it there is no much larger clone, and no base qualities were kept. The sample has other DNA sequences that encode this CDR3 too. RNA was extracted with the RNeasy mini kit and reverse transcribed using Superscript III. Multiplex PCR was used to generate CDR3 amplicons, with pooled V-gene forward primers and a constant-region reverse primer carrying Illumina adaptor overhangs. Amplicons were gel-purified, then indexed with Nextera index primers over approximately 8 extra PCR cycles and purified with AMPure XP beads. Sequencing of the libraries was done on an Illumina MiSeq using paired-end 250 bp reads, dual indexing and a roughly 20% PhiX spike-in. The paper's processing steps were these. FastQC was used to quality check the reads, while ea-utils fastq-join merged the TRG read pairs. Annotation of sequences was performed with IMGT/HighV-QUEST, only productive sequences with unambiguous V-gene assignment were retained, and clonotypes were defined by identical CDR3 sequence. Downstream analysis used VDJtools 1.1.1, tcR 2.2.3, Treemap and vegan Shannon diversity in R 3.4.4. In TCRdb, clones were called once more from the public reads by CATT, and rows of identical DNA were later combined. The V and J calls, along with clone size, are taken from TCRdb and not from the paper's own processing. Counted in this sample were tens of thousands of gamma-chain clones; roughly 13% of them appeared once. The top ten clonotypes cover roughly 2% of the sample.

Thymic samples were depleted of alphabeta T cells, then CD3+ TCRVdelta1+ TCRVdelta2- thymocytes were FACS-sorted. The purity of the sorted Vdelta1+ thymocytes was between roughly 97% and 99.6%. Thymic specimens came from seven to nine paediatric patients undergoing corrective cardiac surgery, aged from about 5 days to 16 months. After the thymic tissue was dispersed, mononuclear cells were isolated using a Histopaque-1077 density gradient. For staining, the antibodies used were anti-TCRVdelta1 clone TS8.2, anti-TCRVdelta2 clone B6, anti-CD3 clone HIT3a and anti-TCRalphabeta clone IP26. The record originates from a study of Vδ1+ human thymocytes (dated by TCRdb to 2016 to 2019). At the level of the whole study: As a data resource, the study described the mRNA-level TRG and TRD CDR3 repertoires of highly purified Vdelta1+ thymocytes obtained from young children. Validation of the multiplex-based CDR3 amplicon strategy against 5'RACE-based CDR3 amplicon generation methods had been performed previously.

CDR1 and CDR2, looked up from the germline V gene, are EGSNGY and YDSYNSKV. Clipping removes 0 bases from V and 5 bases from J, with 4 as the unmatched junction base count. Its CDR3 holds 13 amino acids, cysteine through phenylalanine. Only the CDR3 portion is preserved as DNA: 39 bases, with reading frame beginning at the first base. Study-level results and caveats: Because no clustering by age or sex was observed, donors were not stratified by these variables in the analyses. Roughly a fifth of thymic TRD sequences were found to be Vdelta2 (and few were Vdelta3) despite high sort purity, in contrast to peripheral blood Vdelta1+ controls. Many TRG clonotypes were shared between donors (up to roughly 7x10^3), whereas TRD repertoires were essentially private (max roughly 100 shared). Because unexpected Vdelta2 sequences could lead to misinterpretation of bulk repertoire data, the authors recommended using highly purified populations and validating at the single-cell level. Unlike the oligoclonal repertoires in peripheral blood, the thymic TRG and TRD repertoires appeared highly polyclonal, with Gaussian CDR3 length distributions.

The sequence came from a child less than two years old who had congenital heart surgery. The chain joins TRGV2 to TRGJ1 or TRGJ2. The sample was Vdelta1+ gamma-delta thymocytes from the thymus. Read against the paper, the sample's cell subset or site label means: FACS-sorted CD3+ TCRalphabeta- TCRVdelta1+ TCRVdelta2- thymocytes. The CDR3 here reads CATWDGRDYKKLF. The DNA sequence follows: TGTGCCACCTGGGACGGGCGCGATTATAAGAAACTCTTT.